This T cell receptor (beta chain) was obtained from a study of beta chain features in type 1 diabetes. Study conclusions and caveats: It was among patients, rather than healthy donors, that naive, central memory and Treg TCRB repertoires appeared more similar. Shortening that was moderate but significant affected the TCRB CDR3s of Type 1 diabetes patients in all four CD4+ subsets.

The isolated RNA, all of it, was reverse transcribed, so expressed TCRB transcripts were what got sequenced. An average around 3.3 million reads came from naive, central memory and regulatory T cell samples. Sequencing was performed with immunoSEQ multiplex PCR; in TCRdb, only in-frame clones are kept and a portion is missing. The table records about 360,000 clones, roughly 12% of them present only once. On this clone: The antigen remains undetermined.

The sample taken for sequencing was naive CD4+ T cells from blood. The clonotype originates from a man younger than 35 in good health.

DNA for the CDR3: TGTGCCTGGAGTGGACGCAGGGCTGGGGCCAACGTCCTGACTTTC. Protein product: CAWSGRRAGANVLTF. J is TRBJ2-6 and V is TRBV30; D is perhaps TRBD1 (5 bases). The CDR3 is 15 amino acids. Trimming cost V 1 base and J 2 bases, with 9 bases left between them. From germline, CDR1 is GTSNPN and CDR2 SVGIG (reference sequence).